This T cell receptor (beta chain) was retrieved from a study of blood T cell repertoires in COVID-19 (dated by TCRdb to about 2020). About the investigation overall: Samples from collaborators originated in the United States, Italy and Spain and spanned both the acute and convalescent phases of COVID-19. The repertoires were released in a freely available public database intended as a resource for research on the immune response to SARS-CoV-2. The prospective study material was composed of cDNA or gDNA derived from T cells, B-cell-depleted T cells, or PBMCs. The sample metadata nearly always contained a de-identified subject ID, COVID-19 status, age in years and sex. Where available, HLA class I and class II types were taken from metadata supplied by the sample provider and were not determined by assay-based typing. The samples were drawn from two sources: the first 160 participants of the ongoing ImmuneRACE study, and over 1,000 subjects contributed by 6 global collaborators. Deeply sampled blood TCRbeta repertoires from subjects exposed to, actively infected with, or recovered from COVID-19 were included in the dataset. The study at large found these results: The quantity of clinical and demographic metadata differed by source and by participant and was supplied without curation.

Whole blood was collected in K2EDTA tubes by collaborating institutions according to the institutions' own protocols. For TCRbeta analysis, collaborators shipped samples as frozen whole blood, isolated PBMCs, or DNA extracted from either of those sample types. TCRbeta CDR3 regions were amplified from genomic DNA by means of the immunoSEQ Assay, a bias-controlled multiplex PCR. The authors' pipeline ran thus. The number of nucleated cells in each sample was estimated by amplification of reference gene primers within the assay. Sequence reads were collapsed and filtered to measure the absolute abundance of every unique TCRbeta CDR3 rearrangement. Productive Simpson clonality was computed per sample as the square root of Simpson's diversity index over productive rearrangements. TCRdb's version of the immuneACCESS table is confined to in-frame rearrangements and falls short of the full clone set. An unresolved V gene accounts for under half of the shortfall where checked; the remainder is of unknown origin. The V and J calls and the clone size are those of that table, but D and trimming were determined from the DNA. A total of around 120,000 clones appear in this sample, 78% of them only once. The ten largest clones represent 2.3% of the sample.

The junction carries 15 bases between V and J, which are trimmed by 4 bases and 2 bases respectively. The germline V gene supplies CDR1 SQVTM and CDR2 ANQGSEA. Including the terminal cysteine and phenylalanine, the CDR3 comprises 14 residues. Only CDR3 DNA is held: 42 bases, read in frame from base 1. As for this clone: Its antigen is still unknown. Per-base qualities were not stored, and no clone one base away is much larger.

This TCR was recovered from a man in his 70s with acute or convalescent COVID-19. This chain is built from TRBV29-1 and TRBJ2-7, with the D gene not confidently named. Sequenced material: peripheral blood. CDR3 sequence: CSVVLLAHAYEQYF. The sequenced DNA: TGCAGCGTTGTCTTATTAGCACACGCCTACGAGCAGTACTTC.